The source of this T cell receptor beta chain is a study of T cells in Graves' hyperthyroidism and ophthalmopathy. General study results and limits: Separating ophthalmopathy from stable hyperthyroidism was achieved by a 13 V-J model.

This clonotype was counted ten times or more. Its antigen is as yet unknown. CDR3 length: 16 amino acids. The germline V gene has CDR1 LNHNV and CDR2 YYDKDF (reference sequence). After removal of 4 bases from V and 4 bases from J, the junction contained 3 bases not matched to a gene. Amplification of TCR beta CDR3 regions used RNA as the template. The HTBI primer set drove a first-round RT-PCR of the TCR CDR3. TCRdb used MiXCR to reprocess the multiplex PCR reads, holding one entry per CDR3 protein. The sample yields roughly 200,000 distinct CDR3 sequences, roughly 18% seen once. This receptor was taken from a man aged 35 to 55 with Graves' hyperthyroidism. The source material was blood. The V call is TRBV15, the J call TRBJ2-3; 15 bases are a match to TRBD2. For the CDR3, the DNA is TGTGCCACCAGCAAGGGACTAGCGGGGGGTGCAGATACGCAGTATTTT. Protein product: CATSKGLAGGADTQYF.